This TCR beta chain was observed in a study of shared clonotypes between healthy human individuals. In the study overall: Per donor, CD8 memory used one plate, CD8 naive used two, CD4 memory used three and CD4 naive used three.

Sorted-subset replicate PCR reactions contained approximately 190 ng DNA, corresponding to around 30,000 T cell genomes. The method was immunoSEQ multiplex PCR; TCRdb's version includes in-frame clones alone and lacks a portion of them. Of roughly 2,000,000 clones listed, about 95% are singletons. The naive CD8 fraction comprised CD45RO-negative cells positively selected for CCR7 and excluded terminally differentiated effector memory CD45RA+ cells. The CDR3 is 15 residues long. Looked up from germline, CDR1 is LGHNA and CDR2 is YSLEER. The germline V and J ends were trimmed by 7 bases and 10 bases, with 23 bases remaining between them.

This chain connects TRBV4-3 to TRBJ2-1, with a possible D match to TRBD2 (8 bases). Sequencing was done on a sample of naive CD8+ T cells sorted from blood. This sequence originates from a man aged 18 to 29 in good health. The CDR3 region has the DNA TGCGCCAGCACCCGACAGGGAGGTAGCGGGGAAGAGCAGTTCTTC. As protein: CASTRQGGSGEEQFF.